Listed here are 10 T cell receptor beta chains from one sample, sequenced in a study of OX40 agonist ivuxolimab in advanced cancers. Libraries were made using the immunoSEQ multiplex PCR assay. TCRdb mirrors the immuneACCESS table, restricted to in-frame sequences. Some clones are absent from its copies; in checked studies, under half trace to an unresolved V gene, and the reason for the others is unknown. In all, the sample holds about 22,000 clones, and 65% to 85% of those were seen once. Clones ranked in the top ten supply roughly 36% of the sample. The sample in question was CD4+ or CD8+ T cells sorted from blood, obtained in a trial of the OX40 agonist ivuxolimab. The receptors were sampled from an adult with an advanced solid tumor such as melanoma, head and neck, liver or kidney cancer.

The chain has TRBV27 and TRBJ2-7; D is ambiguous. V was trimmed by 4 bases and J by 0 bases, leaving 7 bases between them. This CDR3 spans 13 amino acids. Germline values: CDR1 MNHEY, CDR2 SMNVEV (reference sequence). CDR3 sequence (DNA): TGTGCCAGCAGTTGGGAAAGCTCCTACGAGCAGTACTTC. This translates into CASSWESSYEQYF.

The V gene is TRBV18, the J gene TRBJ2-2; D not certain. The germline V gene encodes CDR1 KGHSH and CDR2 LQKENI. Trimming removed 8 bases from V and 0 bases from J, with 10 bases in between. This CDR3 has 14 residues. The chain's CDR3 is CASQDLANTGELFF. The CDR3 bases are TGTGCCAGCCAGGATCTCGCGAACACCGGGGAGCTGTTTTTT.

This clone has just a few counts. The gene calls are TRBV19 and TRBJ2-7, with 8 bases lining up with TRBD2. The CDR3 totals 14 residues. Germline V lookup: CDR1 LNHDA, CDR2 SQIVND (reference sequence). With V trimmed by 8 bases and J by 5 bases, 11 bases remained unmatched. The CDR3 sequence is CASGPGGVLHEQYF. CDR3 nucleotides: TGTGCCAGTGGACCCGGGGGGGTCCTACACGAGCAGTACTTC.

The chain joins TRBV6-5 to TRBJ2-5, with 7 positions matching TRBD2. Germline trimming cut 2 bases from V and 4 bases from J; bases unmatched to any gene: 4. The germline V gene encodes CDR1 MNHEY and CDR2 SVGAGI. The CDR3 length is 14 residues. The CDR3 nucleotides are TGTGCCAGCAGTTACGGGGGGGAGGCAGAGACCCAGTACTTC. It translates to CASSYGGEAETQYF.

This sequence joins TRBV27 and TRBJ2-2; 8 positions match TRBD1. Trimming at V came to 4 bases and at J to 9 bases, leaving 10 bases not matched to a gene. This CDR3 has 15 residues. The V gene's germline CDR1 is MNHEY and CDR2 SMNVEV (reference sequence). CDR3 sequence: CASSWSTGATRELFF. The CDR3 bases are TGTGCCAGCAGTTGGTCGACAGGGGCTACCCGGGAGCTGTTTTTT.

The genes are TRBV27 and TRBJ2-1; 8 bases fit TRBD1. Per germline, CDR1 MNHEY and CDR2 SMNVEV (reference sequence). This CDR3 is 16 amino acids long. The V segment lost 5 bases and the J segment 7 bases; nucleotides outside the gene matches: 13. The CDR3 nucleotides read TGTGCCAGCAGTGGGGGGCCTGGACAGGGCCCAAATGAGCAGTTCTTC. Its protein product is CASSGGPGQGPNEQFF.

V is TRBV6-1 and J is TRBJ2-7; D possibly corresponds to TRBD1 (5 bases). The length of the CDR3 is 13 residues. The ends were cut back, 2 bases at V and 4 bases at J, with 9 bases in the middle. The germline gives CDR1 MNHNS, CDR2 SASEGT. CDR3 loop: CASSEWTPYEQYF. CDR3 bases: TGTGCCAGCAGTGAATGGACACCTTACGAGCAGTACTTC.

The CDR3 sequence is CASSLVQGQETQYF. As DNA, the CDR3 is TGTGCCAGCAGCTTGGTGCAGGGACAAGAGACCCAGTACTTC. The rearrangement uses TRBV5-6 and TRBJ2-5; D perhaps matches TRBD1 (5 bases). V was cut by 0 bases and J by 2 bases, with 8 bases left in between. The CDR3 is made up of 14 amino acids. CDR1 and CDR2 (germline): SGHDT, YYEEEE. Based on the CDR3 plus reference TRBV5-6 and TRBJ2-5, the full variable domain is DAGVTQSPTHLIKTRGQQVTLRCSPKSGHDTVSWYQQALGQGPQFIFQYYEEEERQRGNFPDRFSGHQFPNYSSELNVNALLLGDSALYLCASSLVQGQETQYFGPGTRLLVL.

This clone was seen a few times. This sequence joins TRBV15 and TRBJ2-6; D is possibly TRBD2 (6 bases). The CDR3 is 15 residues long. Germline V gene data show CDR1 as LNHNV and CDR2 as YYDKDF (reference sequence). V was shortened by 0 bases and J by 6 bases, with 9 bases between the two germline ends. As DNA, the CDR3 is TGTGCCACCAGCAGAGATTCGGGGGTGGCCAACGTCCTGACTTTC. Its protein is CATSRDSGVANVLTF.

The chain carries TRBV10-3 and TRBJ2-7; 14 nucleotides match TRBD2. Per germline, CDR1 ENHRY and CDR2 SYGVKD. The ends lost 3 bases at V and 0 bases at J; junction bases unmatched: 4. The CDR3 runs 17 residues. CDR3 protein: CAISDPGLAGGSYEQYF. The CDR3, as DNA: TGTGCCATCAGTGACCCTGGACTAGCGGGAGGCTCCTACGAGCAGTACTTC.